This T cell receptor (beta chain) was documented in a study of blood T cell repertoires in COVID-19. Using immunoSEQ multiplex PCR, the repertoire was profiled, and TCRdb retains in-frame clones only, with some absent. The data hold approximately 180,000 clones, with about 87% observed a single time. With 6 bases removed from V and 7 bases from J, the gap between germline ends came to 10 bases. This CDR3 is built from 12 residues. Germline V gene lookup returns CDR1 SNHLY and CDR2 FYNNEI. Specimen: peripheral blood. This sequence was found in a woman between 70 and 85 years old with COVID-19, enrolled during active disease. This rearrangement joins TRBV2 to TRBJ2-1, with D perhaps TRBD1 (5 bases). For the CDR3, the DNA is TGTGCCAGCAGCCAGGGTTGGAATGAGCAGTTCTTC. Its translation is CASSQGWNEQFF.